The T cell receptor beta chain described here comes from a study of blood T cell repertoires in COVID-19. Overall study context: T cells, B-cell-depleted T cells, or PBMCs provided the cDNA or gDNA that served as material.

Methods used by the authors: How many nucleated cells were present was estimated from reference gene primer amplification. Profiled with immunoSEQ multiplex PCR; TCRdb holds only in-frame clones, not every one. That table is the source of V, J and clone size, and D and trimming were worked out from the DNA. The sample carries a few hundred thousand clones, around four fifths recorded once. Germline CDR1 reads SGHNT; CDR2 reads YENEEA. The CDR3 loop spans 16 amino acids. Germline trimming cut 4 bases from V and 3 bases from J; bases unmatched to any gene: 5. The rearrangement uses TRBV11-3 and TRBJ2-1; 11 nucleotides agree with TRBD2. The sequence came from a man between 45 and 60 years old with active or convalescent COVID-19. What was sequenced was peripheral blood. CDR3 DNA sequence: TGTGCCAGCAGCTCGCGGGGACTAGCGGACTACAATGAGCAGTTCTTC. Protein sequence: CASSSRGLADYNEQFF.